This T cell receptor (beta chain) was obtained from a study of blood T cell repertoires in COVID-19. V gave up 0 bases and J gave up 3 bases, with 12 bases separating them. The CDR3 has 15 residues. Per germline, CDR1 SGHTA and CDR2 FQGNSA. Sequenced by immunoSEQ multiplex PCR; TCRdb stores in-frame clones only, minus some. Of 400,000 to 450,000 clones listed, more than 80% are singletons. The rearrangement links TRBV7-2 to TRBJ2-7, with D perhaps matching TRBD1 (6 bases). The sample taken for sequencing was PBMCs or T cells enriched from blood (not recorded which). This receptor was identified in a man aged 25 to 40 who had recovered from COVID-19. The CDR3 protein is CASSLAPGQIYEQYF. The CDR3, as DNA: TGTGCCAGCAGCTTAGCTCCCGGACAGATCTACGAGCAGTACTTC.